The present TCR beta chain was sequenced within a study of response to subunit inactivated influenza vaccine. Between the trimmed V and J ends, which lost 1 base and 8 bases, there was a span of 14 bases. This CDR3 spans 14 amino acids. CDR1 is DFQATT, CDR2 SNEGSKA, per germline (reference sequence). About this clonotype: Its antigen remains unknown.

TCRdb processed the RT-PCR reads anew with MiXCR; each CDR3 protein has one entry. Found here are about 310,000 distinct CDR3 sequences, roughly a fifth of them singletons; the top ten hold more than 8.5%. Overall study results and limits: Each seasonal influenza vaccination recruits few new T cells, the authors suggested.

The V gene is TRBV20-1, the J gene TRBJ2-2; TRBD1 might be the D (5 bases). The source was PBMCs from blood, collected about 20 months after vaccination. The sequence came from a man aged 50 to 69 who received an inactivated influenza vaccine. This chain's CDR3 is CSARGQPTRGELFF. In DNA, the CDR3 is TGCAGTGCTAGAGGACAGCCCACAAGGGGGGAGCTGTTTTTT.